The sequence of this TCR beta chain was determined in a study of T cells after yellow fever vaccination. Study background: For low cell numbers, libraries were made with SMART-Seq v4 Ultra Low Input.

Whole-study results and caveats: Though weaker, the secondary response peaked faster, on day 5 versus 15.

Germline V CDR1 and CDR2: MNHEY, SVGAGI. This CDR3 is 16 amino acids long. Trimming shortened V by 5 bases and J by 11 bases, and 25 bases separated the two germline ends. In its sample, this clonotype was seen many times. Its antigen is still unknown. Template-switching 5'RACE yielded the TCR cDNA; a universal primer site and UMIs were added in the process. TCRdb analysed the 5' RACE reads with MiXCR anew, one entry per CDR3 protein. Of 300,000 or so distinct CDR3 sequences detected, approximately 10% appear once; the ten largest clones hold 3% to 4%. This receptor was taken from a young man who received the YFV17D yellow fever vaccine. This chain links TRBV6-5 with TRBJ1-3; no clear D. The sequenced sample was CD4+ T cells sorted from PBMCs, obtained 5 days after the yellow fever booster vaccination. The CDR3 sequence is CASSTTHGRNPQAIYF. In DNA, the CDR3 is TGTGCCAGCAGTACCACCCATGGACGGAATCCTCAAGCCATATATTTT.